Listed below are T cell receptor beta chains from one sample, sequenced in a study of post-analysis software for immune sequencing data. MiXCR was run by TCRdb on the PCR reads, yielding one entry per CDR3 protein. The sample includes 700,000 to 800,000 distinct CDR3 sequences, 25% to 30% of them seen just once. Input material: blood. The receptor source for this set is a girl aged 5 to 17 with multiple sclerosis. Both conserved end residues are part of each CDR3. Each record gives: J gene, V gene, clone size, D gene, CDR3 protein, CDR3 DNA. The D gene is left open where the match is weak. For some rows the clone size is stated as once, few or many, or as a class when expanded; others skip it.

TRBJ1-2 TRBV15 - - CATSRDRGLGGYTF TGTGCCACCAGCAGAGATCGAGGCCTGGGGGGCTACACCTTC
TRBJ2-1 TRBV29-1 many TRBD2 CSVEEGLAGYNEQFF TGCAGCGTTGAAGAAGGACTAGCGGGCTACAATGAGCAGTTCTTC
TRBJ2-1 TRBV29-1 few - CSVVTYNEQFF TGCAGCGTCGTCACTTACAATGAGCAGTTCTTC
TRBJ2-3 TRBV12-3/TRBV12-4 - - CASSRSGLGTDTQYF TGTGCCAGCAGCCGTAGCGGTTTGGGCACAGATACGCAGTATTTT
TRBJ2-7 TRBV20-1 once - CSATSSDDTYNEQYF TGCAGTGCAACTAGCTCTGATGACACCTACAATGAGCAGTACTTC
TRBJ1-6 TRBV6-1 many - CASSEPLPSSYNSPLHF TGTGCCAGCAGTGAACCCCTCCCCAGCTCCTATAATTCACCCCTCCACTTT
TRBJ2-7 TRBV20-1 - - CSATTTLSSYEQYF TGCAGTGCTACGACGACACTGAGCTCCTACGAGCAGTACTTC
TRBJ2-1 TRBV6-1 many - CASRPALRSYNEQFF TGTGCCAGCAGACCCGCACTCCGCTCCTACAATGAGCAGTTCTTC
TRBJ1-2 TRBV28 - - CASSLPLGYTF TGTGCCAGCAGTCTCCCCTTGGGCTACACCTTC
TRBJ2-3 TRBV20-1 few TRBD2 CSAQGGGINTDTQYF TGCAGTGCTCAGGGCGGGGGGATCAACACAGATACGCAGTATTTT
TRBJ1-1 TRBV3-1 few TRBD1 CASSQDRTGSVGTEAFF TGTGCCAGCAGCCAAGATAGGACAGGGAGTGTCGGCACTGAAGCTTTCTTT
TRBJ1-5 TRBV20-1 - TRBD1 CSAHGTGDSNQPQHF TGCAGTGCCCACGGGACAGGGGATAGCAATCAGCCCCAGCATTTT
TRBJ2-1 TRBV6-6 - - CASSYSGAEQFF TGTGCCAGCAGTTACTCAGGAGCCGAGCAGTTCTTC
TRBJ2-3 TRBV12-3/TRBV12-4 - - CAGGRGESTDAQYF TGTGCCGGGGGGCGTGGGGAGAGCACAGATGCGCAGTATTTT
TRBJ2-1 TRBV11-2 - - CASDLQGSSYNEQFF TGTGCCAGCGACCTACAGGGAAGCTCCTACAATGAGCAGTTCTTC
TRBJ2-3 TRBV29-1 - TRBD2 CSAVTGGDTQYF TGCAGCGCAGTAACGGGGGGAGATACGCAGTATTTT
TRBJ2-1 TRBV20-1 few - CSARKDTGSYNEQFF TGCAGTGCTAGAAAGGACACTGGCTCCTACAATGAGCAGTTCTTC
TRBJ2-4 TRBV7-9 - - CASSPPGGGDIQYF TGTGCCAGCAGCCCCCCAGGTGGAGGGGACATTCAGTACTTC
TRBJ1-2 TRBV20-1 - - CSAPAGVDYGYTF TGCAGTGCCCCAGCAGGGGTGGACTATGGCTACACCTTC
TRBJ2-7 TRBV20-1 many - CSAALASYEQYF TGCAGTGCTGCACTGGCCTCCTACGAGCAGTACTTC
TRBJ2-3 TRBV6-2/TRBV6-3 - - CASGWTSTDTQYF TGTGCCAGCGGATGGACGAGCACAGATACGCAGTATTTT
TRBJ2-2 TRBV6-5 few TRBD2 CASKREPAGTGELFF TGTGCCAGCAAGCGGGAGCCAGCCGGAACCGGGGAGCTGTTTTTT
TRBJ2-3 TRBV4-3 - - CASRTSSVTQDTQYF TGCGCCAGCAGAACTTCTAGCGTAACACAAGATACGCAGTATTTT
TRBJ2-3 TRBV27 - - CASSFVGVDTDTQYF TGTGCCAGCAGTTTTGTGGGGGTGGACACAGATACGCAGTATTTT
TRBJ2-7 TRBV11-2 few - CASSSGDHSYEQYF TGTGCCAGCAGCTCAGGGGACCATTCCTACGAGCAGTACTTC
TRBJ1-1 TRBV5-1 - - CASSLNSRYMNTEAFF TGCGCCAGCAGCCTCAACTCACGGTACATGAACACTGAAGCTTTCTTT
TRBJ2-1 TRBV12-3/TRBV12-4 - TRBD1 CASSLIVGTGVQETQFF TGTGCCAGCAGTTTGATCGTCGGGACAGGCGTCCAAGAGACCCAGTTCTTC
TRBJ2-7 TRBV29-1 - TRBD1 CSATPGQGNYEQYF TGCAGCGCCACCCCGGGACAGGGGAACTACGAGCAGTACTTC
TRBJ1-2 TRBV7-9 - - CASSFPQGNGYTF TGTGCCAGCAGCTTCCCCCAGGGGAATGGCTACACCTTC
TRBJ2-7 TRBV27 - - CASSPSWVWYEQYF TGTGCCAGCAGTCCATCTTGGGTATGGTACGAGCAGTACTTC
TRBJ2-2 TRBV11-2 - - CASSPISWETSGGELFF TGTGCCAGCAGCCCAATTTCTTGGGAGACGTCGGGCGGGGAGCTGTTTTTT
TRBJ2-3 TRBV5-1 - - CASTPGRNTDTQYF TGCGCCAGCACTCCGGGACGGAACACAGATACGCAGTATTTT
TRBJ2-4 TRBV28 once - CASSLWGLSLAKSIQYF TGTGCCAGCAGTTTATGGGGACTTTCCCTAGCCAAAAGCATTCAGTACTTC
TRBJ2-7 TRBV6-2/TRBV6-3 - TRBD2 CATSSGRPPTSYF TGTGCCACATCTAGCGGGAGGCCCCCGACGTCGTACTTC
TRBJ2-1 TRBV11-3 - TRBD2 CASSLGTSGSPTDEQFF TGTGCCAGCAGCTTAGGCACTAGCGGGAGTCCTACGGATGAGCAGTTCTTC
TRBJ1-4 TRBV20-1 - - CSARVVTAEKLFF TGCAGTGCTAGAGTAGTGACGGCCGAAAAACTGTTTTTT
TRBJ2-7 TRBV28 few - CASSFISQSYEQYF TGTGCCAGCAGTTTCATATCTCAGTCTTACGAGCAGTACTTC
TRBJ1-1 TRBV6-6 few TRBD1 CASSAKGQGDGGAFF TGTGCCAGCAGCGCGAAGGGACAGGGGGACGGAGGGGCTTTCTTT
TRBJ2-7 TRBV6-2/TRBV6-3 many - CASSYGREQYF TGTGCCAGCAGTTACGGGAGGGAGCAGTACTTC
TRBJ1-1 TRBV27 - TRBD1 CATARQGATTEAFF TGTGCCACCGCACGACAGGGGGCAACCACTGAAGCTTTCTTT
TRBJ1-1 TRBV7-9 few TRBD1 CASSLLQGATEAFF TGTGCCAGCAGCTTACTACAGGGGGCGACTGAAGCTTTCTTT
TRBJ1-2 TRBV4-1 - - CASSLEEGEGGYGYTF TGCGCCAGCAGCCTAGAGGAGGGTGAGGGGGGCTATGGCTACACCTTC
TRBJ1-2 TRBV28 - TRBD1 CASRTGGVYGYTF TGTGCCAGCCGGACAGGGGGGGTCTATGGCTACACCTTC
TRBJ1-2 TRBV27 - TRBD1 CASSATGTGYGLYGYTF TGTGCCAGCAGTGCGACCGGGACAGGGTACGGTCTCTATGGCTACACCTTC
TRBJ2-7 TRBV15 - TRBD2 CATSRGLAGGSYEQYF TGTGCCACCAGCAGAGGCCTAGCGGGAGGCTCCTACGAGCAGTACTTC
TRBJ2-3 TRBV20-1 few - CSARGESRPSARTDTQYF TGCAGTGCTAGGGGAGAATCTCGACCTAGCGCCCGCACAGATACGCAGTATTTT
TRBJ2-3 TRBV7-2 once TRBD2 CASSLVASGFSTDTQYF TGTGCCAGCAGCTTAGTGGCTAGCGGGTTTAGCACAGATACGCAGTATTTT
TRBJ2-5 TRBV4-2 - - CASSQDLGQRAQETQYF TGTGCCAGCAGCCAAGACCTCGGCCAGCGGGCGCAAGAGACCCAGTACTTC
TRBJ2-5 TRBV20-1 - - CSARVPYQETQYF TGCAGTGCTAGAGTTCCGTACCAAGAGACCCAGTACTTC
TRBJ2-7 TRBV7-2 many - CASSLERRLVSEQYF TGTGCCAGCAGCTTAGAGCGTCGTCTGGTATCCGAGCAGTACTTC
TRBJ2-7 TRBV6-2/TRBV6-3 few - CASSPATPGRGYEQYF TGTGCCAGCAGTCCCGCGACCCCGGGACGGGGTTACGAGCAGTACTTC
TRBJ2-6 TRBV12-3/TRBV12-4 many - CASRANSDSIPTF TGTGCCAGCAGGGCCAACTCGGACAGTATCCCGACTTTC
TRBJ2-3 TRBV20-1 few - CSAQHSTDTQYF TGCAGTGCCCAGCATAGCACAGATACGCAGTATTTT
TRBJ1-2 TRBV7-2 - - CASSLSTNYGYTF TGTGCCAGCAGCTTATCCACTAACTATGGCTACACCTTC
TRBJ2-1 TRBV6-5 few TRBD2 CASSYPPGRVAAGEPNEQFF TGTGCCAGCAGTTACCCCCCGGGGAGAGTAGCAGCGGGAGAGCCCAATGAGCAGTTCTTC
TRBJ2-1 TRBV6-2/TRBV6-3 - - CASSYLGGSVYNEQFF TGTGCCAGCAGTTACCTCGGGGGAAGCGTGTACAATGAGCAGTTCTTC
TRBJ2-3 TRBV7-9 few - CASSDSGVDTQYF TGTGCCAGCAGCGATTCAGGGGTGGATACGCAGTATTTT
TRBJ1-5 TRBV6-1 few TRBD1 CASSEAGQQNQPQHF TGTGCCAGCAGTGAAGCGGGACAGCAAAATCAGCCCCAGCATTTT
TRBJ2-5 TRBV29-1 - - CSVQGFRYQETQYF TGCAGCGTCCAAGGGTTTAGATACCAAGAGACCCAGTACTTC